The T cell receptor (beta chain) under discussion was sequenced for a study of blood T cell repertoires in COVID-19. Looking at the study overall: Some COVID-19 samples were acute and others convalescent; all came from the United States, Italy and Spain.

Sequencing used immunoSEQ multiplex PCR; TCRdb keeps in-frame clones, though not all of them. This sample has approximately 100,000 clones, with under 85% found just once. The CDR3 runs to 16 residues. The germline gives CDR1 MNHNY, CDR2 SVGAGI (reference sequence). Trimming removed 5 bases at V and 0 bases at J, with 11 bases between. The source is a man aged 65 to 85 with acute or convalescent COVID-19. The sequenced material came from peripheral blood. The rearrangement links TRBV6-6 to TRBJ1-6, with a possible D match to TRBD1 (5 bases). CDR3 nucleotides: TGTGCCAGCAGTCAACGACAGAGCTCCTATAATTCACCCCTCCACTTT. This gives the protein CASSQRQSSYNSPLHF.